The source of this TCR beta chain is a study of blood T cell repertoires in COVID-19. This clone is a singleton in its sample. The germline CDR1 and CDR2 sequences are SGHDT and YYEEEE. The CDR3 totals 13 residues. The V and J ends lost 6 bases and 5 bases respectively, with 14 bases between them. Using immunoSEQ multiplex PCR, the repertoire was profiled, and TCRdb retains in-frame clones only, with some absent. The table includes around 120,000 clones, less than 90% detected once. This receptor was taken from an older man with acute or convalescent COVID-19. The chain has TRBV5-6 and TRBJ1-2; D ambiguous. The sample taken for sequencing was peripheral blood. The CDR3 loop is CASTQFQFYGYTF. The CDR3 DNA sequence: TGTGCCAGCACCCAGTTCCAGTTTTATGGCTACACCTTC.